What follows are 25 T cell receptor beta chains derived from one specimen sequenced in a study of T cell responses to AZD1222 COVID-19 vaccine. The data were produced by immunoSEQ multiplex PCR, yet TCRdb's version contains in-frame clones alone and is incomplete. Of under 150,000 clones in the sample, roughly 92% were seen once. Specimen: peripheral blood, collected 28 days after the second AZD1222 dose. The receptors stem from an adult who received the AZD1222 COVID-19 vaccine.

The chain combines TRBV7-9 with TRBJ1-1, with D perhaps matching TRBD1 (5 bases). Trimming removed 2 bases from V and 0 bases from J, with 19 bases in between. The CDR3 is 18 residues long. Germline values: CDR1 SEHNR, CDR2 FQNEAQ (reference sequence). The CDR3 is CASSLRFREKGLNTEAFF. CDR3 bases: TGTGCCAGCAGCTTACGGTTCAGGGAAAAGGGGCTGAACACTGAAGCTTTCTTT.

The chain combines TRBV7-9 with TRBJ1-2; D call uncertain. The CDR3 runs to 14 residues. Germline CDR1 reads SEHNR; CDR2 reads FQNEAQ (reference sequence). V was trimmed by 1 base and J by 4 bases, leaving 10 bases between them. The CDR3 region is CASSLGETPYGYTF. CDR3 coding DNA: TGTGCCAGCAGCTTAGGGGAAACTCCCTATGGCTACACCTTC.

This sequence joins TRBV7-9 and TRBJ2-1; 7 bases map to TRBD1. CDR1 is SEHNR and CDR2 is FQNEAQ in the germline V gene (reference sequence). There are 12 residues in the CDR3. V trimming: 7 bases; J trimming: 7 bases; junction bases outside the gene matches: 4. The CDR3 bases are TGTGCCAGCACCCTGACAGGGAATGAGCAGTTCTTC. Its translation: CASTLTGNEQFF. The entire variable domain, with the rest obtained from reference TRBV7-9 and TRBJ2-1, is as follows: DTGVSQNPRHKITKRGQNVTFRCDPISEHNRLYWYRQTLGQGPEFLTYFQNEAQLEKSRLLSDRFSAERPKGSFSTLEIQRTEQGDSAMYLCASTLTGNEQFFGPGTRLTVL.

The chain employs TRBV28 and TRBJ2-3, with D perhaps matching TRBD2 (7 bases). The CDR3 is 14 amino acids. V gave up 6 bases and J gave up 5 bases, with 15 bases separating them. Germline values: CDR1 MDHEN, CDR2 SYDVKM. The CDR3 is CASRPGGAKDTQYF. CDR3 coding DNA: TGTGCCAGCAGGCCTGGGGGGGCTAAAGATACGCAGTATTTT.

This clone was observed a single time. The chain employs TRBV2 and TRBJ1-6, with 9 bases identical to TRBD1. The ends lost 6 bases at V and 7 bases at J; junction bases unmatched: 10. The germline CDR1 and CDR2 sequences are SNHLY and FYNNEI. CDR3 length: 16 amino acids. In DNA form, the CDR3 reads TGTGCCAGCAGAGTGAAATGGGGGACAGGGAATTCACCCCTCCACTTT. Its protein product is CASRVKWGTGNSPLHF. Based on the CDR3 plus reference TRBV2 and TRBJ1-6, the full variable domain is EPEVTQTPSHQVTQMGQEVILRCVPISNHLYFYWYRQILGQKVEFLVSFYNNEISEKSEIFDDQFSVERPDGSNFTLKIRSTKLEDSAMYFCASRVKWGTGNSPLHFGNGTRLTVT.

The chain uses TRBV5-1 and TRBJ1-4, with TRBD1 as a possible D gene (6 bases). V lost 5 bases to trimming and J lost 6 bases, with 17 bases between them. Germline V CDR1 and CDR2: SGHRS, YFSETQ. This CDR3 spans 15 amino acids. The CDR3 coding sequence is TGCGCCAGCAGGGGGGCAGGGGAAATGGATGAAAAACTGTTTTTT. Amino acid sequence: CASRGAGEMDEKLFF.

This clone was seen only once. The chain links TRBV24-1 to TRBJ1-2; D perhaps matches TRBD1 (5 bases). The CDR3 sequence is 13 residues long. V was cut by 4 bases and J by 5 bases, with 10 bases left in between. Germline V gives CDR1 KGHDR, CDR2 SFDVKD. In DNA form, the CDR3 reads TGTGCCACCAGTGAAGGCAGGGCATATGGCTACACCTTC. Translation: CATSEGRAYGYTF.

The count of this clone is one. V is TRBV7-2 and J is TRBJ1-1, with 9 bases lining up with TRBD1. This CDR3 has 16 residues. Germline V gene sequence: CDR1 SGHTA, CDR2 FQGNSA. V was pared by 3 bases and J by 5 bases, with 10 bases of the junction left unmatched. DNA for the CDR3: TGTGCCAGCAGCTTTCCGGGACAGGGATTCTCGACTGAAGCTTTCTTT. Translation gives CASSFPGQGFSTEAFF. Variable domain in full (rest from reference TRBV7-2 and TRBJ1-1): GAGVSQSPSNKVTEKGKDVELRCDPISGHTALYWYRQSLGQGLEFLIYFQGNSAPDKSGLPSDRFSAERTGGSVSTLTIQRTQQEDSAVYLCASSFPGQGFSTEAFFGQGTRLTVV.

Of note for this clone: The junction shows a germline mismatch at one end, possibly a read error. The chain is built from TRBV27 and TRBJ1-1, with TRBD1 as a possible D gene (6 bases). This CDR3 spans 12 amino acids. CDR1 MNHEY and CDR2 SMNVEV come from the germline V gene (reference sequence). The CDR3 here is CGSGQGLTEAFF. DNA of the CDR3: TGTGGCAGCGGCCAGGGGCTCACTGAAGCTTTCTTT.

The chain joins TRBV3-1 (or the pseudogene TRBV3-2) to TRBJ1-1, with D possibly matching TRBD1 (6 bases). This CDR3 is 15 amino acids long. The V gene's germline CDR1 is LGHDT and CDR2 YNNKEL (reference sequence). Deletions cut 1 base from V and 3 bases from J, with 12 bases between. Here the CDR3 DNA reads TGTGCCAGCAGCCAAGGCGGAAGGGGGGACACTGAAGCTTTCTTT. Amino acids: CASSQGGRGDTEAFF.

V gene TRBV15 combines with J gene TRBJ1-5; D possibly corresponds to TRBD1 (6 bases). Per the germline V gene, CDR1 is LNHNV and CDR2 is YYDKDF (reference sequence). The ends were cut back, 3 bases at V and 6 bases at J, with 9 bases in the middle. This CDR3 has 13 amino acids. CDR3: CATSSARGQPQHF. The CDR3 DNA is TGTGCCACCAGCAGTGCCAGGGGTCAGCCCCAGCATTTT.

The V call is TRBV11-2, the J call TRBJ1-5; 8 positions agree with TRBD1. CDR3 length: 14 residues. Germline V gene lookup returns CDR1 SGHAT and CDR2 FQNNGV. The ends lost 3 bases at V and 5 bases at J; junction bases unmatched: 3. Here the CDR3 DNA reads TGTGCCAGCAGCTTGGCAGGGGGCGATCAGCCCCAGCATTTT. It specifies CASSLAGGDQPQHF. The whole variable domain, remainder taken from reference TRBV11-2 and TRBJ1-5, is EAGVAQSPRYKIIEKRQSVAFWCNPISGHATLYWYQQILGQGPKLLIQFQNNGVVDDSQLPKDRFSAERLKGVDSTLKIQPAKLEDSAVYLCASSLAGGDQPQHFGDGTRLSIL.

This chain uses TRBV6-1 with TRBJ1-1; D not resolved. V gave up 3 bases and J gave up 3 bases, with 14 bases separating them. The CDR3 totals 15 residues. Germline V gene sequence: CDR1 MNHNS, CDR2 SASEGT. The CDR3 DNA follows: TGTGCCAGCAGTGATTTATCCGGGTGGGACACTGAAGCTTTCTTT. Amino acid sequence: CASSDLSGWDTEAFF.

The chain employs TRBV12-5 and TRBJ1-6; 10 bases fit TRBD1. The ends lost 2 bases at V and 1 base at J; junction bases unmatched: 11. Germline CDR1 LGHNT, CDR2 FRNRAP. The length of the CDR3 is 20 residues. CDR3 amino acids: CASGLRGTGEEWSYNSPLHF. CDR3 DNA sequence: TGTGCTAGTGGTTTGCGTGGGACAGGGGAAGAATGGTCCTATAATTCACCCCTCCACTTT.

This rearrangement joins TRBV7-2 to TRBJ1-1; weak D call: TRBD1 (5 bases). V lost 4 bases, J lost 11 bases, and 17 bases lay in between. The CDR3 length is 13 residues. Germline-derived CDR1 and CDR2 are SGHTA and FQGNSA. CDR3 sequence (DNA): TGTGCCAGCAGCTCTGGGGCAGGGTTTGTGGCTTTCTTT. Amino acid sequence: CASSSGAGFVAFF.

CDR3 nucleotides: TGTGCCAGCAGCCAAGATACGCGGGGGGGGCCCTACAATGAGCAGTTCTTC. It codes for CASSQDTRGGPYNEQFF. The chain carries TRBV3-1 (or the pseudogene TRBV3-2) and TRBJ2-1; the match to TRBD2 covers 9 bases. This CDR3 has 17 residues. J gave up 2 bases and V 0 bases, and 5 bases lay outside the gene matches. Germline CDR1 reads LGHDT; CDR2 reads YNNKEL (reference sequence).

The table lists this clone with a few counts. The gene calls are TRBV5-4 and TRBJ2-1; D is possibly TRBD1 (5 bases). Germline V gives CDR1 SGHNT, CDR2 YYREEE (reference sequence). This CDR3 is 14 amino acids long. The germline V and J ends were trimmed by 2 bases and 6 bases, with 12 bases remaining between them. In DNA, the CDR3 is TGTGCCAGCAGCTTTGACAGCAACAGCAATGAGCAGTTCTTC. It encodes CASSFDSNSNEQFF.

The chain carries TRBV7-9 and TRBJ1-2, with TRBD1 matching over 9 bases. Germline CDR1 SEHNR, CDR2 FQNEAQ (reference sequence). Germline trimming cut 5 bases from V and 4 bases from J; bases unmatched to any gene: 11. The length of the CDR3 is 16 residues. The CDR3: CASSHTLGDRVYGYTF. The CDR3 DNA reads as TGTGCCAGCAGCCACACGCTGGGGGACAGGGTCTATGGCTACACCTTC.

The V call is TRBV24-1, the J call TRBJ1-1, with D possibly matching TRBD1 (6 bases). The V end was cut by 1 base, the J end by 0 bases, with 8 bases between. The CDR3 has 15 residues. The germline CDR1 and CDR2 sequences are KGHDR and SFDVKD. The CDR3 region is CATSDFQGMNTEAFF. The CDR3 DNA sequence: TGTGCCACCAGTGATTTTCAGGGGATGAACACTGAAGCTTTCTTT.

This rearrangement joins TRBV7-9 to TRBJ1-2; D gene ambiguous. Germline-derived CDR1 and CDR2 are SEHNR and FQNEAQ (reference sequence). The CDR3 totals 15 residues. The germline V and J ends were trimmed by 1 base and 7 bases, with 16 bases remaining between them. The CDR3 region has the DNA TGTGCCAGCAGCTTAGAAAGTGGCAGTAGCTTTGGCTACACCTTC. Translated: CASSLESGSSFGYTF.

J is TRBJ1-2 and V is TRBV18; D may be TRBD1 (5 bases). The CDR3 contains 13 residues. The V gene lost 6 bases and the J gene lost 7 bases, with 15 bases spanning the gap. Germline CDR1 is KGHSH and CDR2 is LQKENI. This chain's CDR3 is CASSLTDDSGYTF. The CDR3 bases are TGTGCCAGCTCCCTGACAGACGACTCTGGCTACACCTTC.

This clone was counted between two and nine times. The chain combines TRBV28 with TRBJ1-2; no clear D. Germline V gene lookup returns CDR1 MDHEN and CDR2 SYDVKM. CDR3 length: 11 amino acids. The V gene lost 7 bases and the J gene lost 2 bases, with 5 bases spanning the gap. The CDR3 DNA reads TGTGCCAGCATCAGCAACTATGGCTACACCTTC. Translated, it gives CASISNYGYTF.

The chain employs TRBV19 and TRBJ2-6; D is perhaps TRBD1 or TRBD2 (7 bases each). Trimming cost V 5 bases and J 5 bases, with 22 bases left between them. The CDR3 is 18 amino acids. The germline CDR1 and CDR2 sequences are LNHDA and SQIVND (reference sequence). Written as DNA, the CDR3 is TGTGCCAGTAGTCCACTAGGGCCAGGGGGGGTTAGGGCCAACGTCCTGACTTTC. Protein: CASSPLGPGGVRANVLTF.

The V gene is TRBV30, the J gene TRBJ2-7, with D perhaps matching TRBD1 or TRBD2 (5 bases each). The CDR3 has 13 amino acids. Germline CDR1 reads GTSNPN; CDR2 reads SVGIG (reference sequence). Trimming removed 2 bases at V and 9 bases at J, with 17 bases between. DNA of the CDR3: TGTGCCTGGAGTACCCGGGGCGCCGGGGTGCAGTACTTC. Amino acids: CAWSTRGAGVQYF.

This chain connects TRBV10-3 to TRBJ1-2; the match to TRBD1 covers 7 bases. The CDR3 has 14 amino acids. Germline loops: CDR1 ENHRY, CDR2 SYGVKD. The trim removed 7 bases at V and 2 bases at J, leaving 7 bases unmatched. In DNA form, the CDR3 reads TGTGCCATCAATCCCGGGACAGCCAACTATGGCTACACCTTC. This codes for CAINPGTANYGYTF.